These 11 T cell receptor beta chains share one sample of origin, sequenced in a study of cytomegalovirus exposure and HLA in healthy donors. PCR involved 60 Vbeta and 13 Jbeta primers. Assay used: immunoSEQ multiplex PCR; TCRdb lists only in-frame clones, some missing. The sample shows under 200,000 clones, approximately 71% of them seen only once. Sequenced: PBMCs. These receptors all stem from a man aged 45-65 years in good health and CMV-seronegative.

The chain carries TRBV7-2 and TRBJ2-3, with TRBD1 matching over 11 bases. Trimming at V came to 4 bases and at J to 3 bases, leaving 9 bases not matched to a gene. The CDR3 length is 17 residues. CDR1 and CDR2 from the germline V gene are SGHTA and FQGNSA. The CDR3 DNA reads as TGTGCCAGCAGCTCCCGGACAGGGGGCGGCTCAACAGATACGCAGTATTTT. Its translation: CASSSRTGGGSTDTQYF.

The chain has TRBV5-6 and TRBJ1-2, with a possible D match to TRBD1 (5 bases). The CDR3 is 14 amino acids. Trimming took 0 bases from V and 4 from J, leaving 10 bases between them. CDR1 and CDR2 (germline): SGHDT, YYEEEE. The CDR3 spells CASSLAGIIYGYTF. CDR3 nucleotide sequence: TGTGCCAGCAGCTTGGCAGGGATTATCTATGGCTACACCTTC.

The rearrangement links TRBV6-4 to TRBJ2-1; 12 bases agree with TRBD2. Germline trimming cut 4 bases from V and 5 bases from J; bases unmatched to any gene: 3. CDR1 is MRHNA, CDR2 SNTAGT, per germline. The CDR3 contains 15 residues. The CDR3 sequence is CASSASGGVNNEQFF. CDR3 nucleotides: TGTGCCAGCAGTGCTAGCGGGGGGGTTAACAATGAGCAGTTCTTC.

The gene calls are TRBV9 and TRBJ2-6; possible D gene TRBD1, 5 bases. The germline V gene encodes CDR1 SGDLS and CDR2 YYNGEE. Trimming cost V 0 bases and J 4 bases, with 8 bases left between them. The CDR3 loop spans 15 amino acids. The DNA for the CDR3 is TGTGCCAGCAGCGTAGGGGGCAGGGGGGCCAACGTCCTGACTTTC. Translated, it gives CASSVGGRGANVLTF. The entire variable domain, with the rest obtained from reference TRBV9 and TRBJ2-6, is as follows: DSGVTQTPKHLITATGQRVTLRCSPRSGDLSVYWYQQSLDQGLQFLIQYYNGEERAKGNILERFSAQQFPDLHSELNLSSLELGDSALYFCASSVGGRGANVLTFGAGSRLTVL.

CDR3 protein: CASSWGGGGDSGYTF. CDR3 sequence (DNA): TGTGCCAGCAGCTGGGGAGGAGGGGGGGACTCTGGCTACACCTTC. The rearrangement joins TRBV7-2 to TRBJ1-2, with a possible D match to TRBD1 (6 bases). Germline V gives CDR1 SGHTA, CDR2 FQGNSA. The CDR3 has 15 amino acids. Between the trimmed V and J ends, which lost 4 bases and 7 bases, there was a span of 19 bases.

The gene calls are TRBV2 and TRBJ2-3, with TRBD2 identical over 7 bases. From germline, CDR1 is SNHLY and CDR2 FYNNEI. J gave up 7 bases and V 3 bases, and 13 bases lay outside the gene matches. This CDR3 has 16 amino acids. CDR3 coding DNA: TGTGCCAGCAGTGACGCGTTCTCCCGGACTAGAAATACGCAGTATTTT. Protein sequence: CASSDAFSRTRNTQYF.

The rearrangement links TRBV5-8 to TRBJ2-5, with D maybe TRBD1 (5 bases). The germline gives CDR1 SGHTS, CDR2 YDEGEE. The CDR3 has 15 residues. Between the trimmed V and J ends, which lost 4 bases and 5 bases, there was a span of 18 bases. The DNA for the CDR3 is TGTGCCAGCAGCGGCGGTGGGGCCCTTCTTGAGACCCAGTACTTC. Its protein is CASSGGGALLETQYF.

V is TRBV7-2 and J is TRBJ2-1; 8 bases are shared with TRBD2. CDR1 is SGHTA, CDR2 FQGNSA, per germline. The V gene end was trimmed by 0 bases and the J gene end by 10 bases; junction bases not matched to a gene: 11. The CDR3 is made up of 16 amino acids. CDR3 nucleotide sequence: TGTGCCAGCAGCTTAGCACGCTGGGGTAGCGGGGAGGAGCAGTTCTTC. Its protein product is CASSLARWGSGEEQFF.

This clone was counted a few times. The chain joins TRBV5-4 to TRBJ2-7, with 9 bases fitting TRBD1. Germline CDR1 and CDR2: SGHNT and YYREEE (reference sequence). The junction had 9 bases not matched to a gene; V was cut back by 4 bases and J by 1 base. The CDR3 is made up of 16 amino acids. The CDR3 reads CASSLMGTGISYEQYF. The CDR3 nucleotides are TGTGCCAGCAGCCTGATGGGGACAGGGATTTCCTACGAGCAGTACTTC.

The V and J genes are TRBV2 and TRBJ2-6; weak D call: TRBD1 (5 bases). The CDR3 runs 16 residues. V dropped 4 bases and J dropped 0 bases, with 10 bases sitting between them. The germline gives CDR1 SNHLY, CDR2 FYNNEI. Written as DNA, the CDR3 is TGTGCCAGCAGTGCCCGACAGAGCTCTGGGGCCAACGTCCTGACTTTC. It is translated as CASSARQSSGANVLTF.

V usage is TRBV19 and J usage is TRBJ2-5; no firm D call. CDR1 is LNHDA and CDR2 is SQIVND in the germline V gene (reference sequence). The CDR3 covers 14 residues. Trimming left V 2 bases short and J 5 bases short, with 12 bases between. CDR3 bases: TGTGCCAGTAGTATAACGGCGGCTCCGGAGACCCAGTACTTC. Translating gives CASSITAAPETQYF.